Listed below are T cell receptor beta chains from one sample, sequenced in a study of cytomegalovirus exposure and HLA in healthy donors. The protocol was immunoSEQ multiplex PCR, while the TCRdb copy is restricted to in-frame clones and leaves out a portion. The specimen's table records 150,000 to 200,000 clones. The sample taken for sequencing was PBMCs. These TCRs come from a woman aged 18-35 years in good health and CMV-seropositive. The CDR3 runs from the conserved cysteine through the conserved F or W.

v_gene,j_gene,CDR3aa
TRBV5-1,TRBJ2-2,CASSWDSNTGELFF
TRBV2,TRBJ2-3,CASSEQGLSTDTQYF
TRBV2,-,CASSEGLAVSYEQYF
TRBV4-3,TRBJ1-1,CASSQLEGNTEAFF
TRBV5-1,TRBJ2-2,CASSLLAGGRTGELFF
TRBV11-3,TRBJ1-1,CASSSTGEFTEAFF
TRBV29-1,TRBJ2-7,CSVGGDGSSYEQYF
TRBV6-4,TRBJ2-1,CASSDSSGTGSNEQFF
TRBV5-1,TRBJ2-1,CASTPGGGGNEQFF
TRBV4-1,TRBJ2-5,CASSQDGTSGGTQYF
TRBV19,TRBJ2-3,CASSIEGGGAYTQYF
TRBV5-1,TRBJ2-5,CASSLTGTKGTQYF
TRBV6-6,TRBJ2-5,CASSHRDFQETQYF
TRBV7-2,TRBJ2-2,CASSLSSGNTGELFF
TRBV5-4,TRBJ1-1,CASSATGGTATRWTGEAFF
TRBV7-9,TRBJ1-2,CASSLAGGPYGYTF
TRBV5-1,-,CASSLRTDSYEQYF
TRBV18,TRBJ1-6,CASSFGQGEGSPLHF
TRBV4-2,TRBJ2-7,CASSQESSQGAVVQYF
TRBV9,TRBJ1-4,CASSKATGGGEKLFF
TRBV2,TRBJ2-3,CASIADTDTQYF
TRBV7-9,TRBJ2-3,CASSPPGTPRADTQYF
TRBV7-8,TRBJ2-3,CASSARQGSLSGGTDTQYF
TRBV5-1,TRBJ1-2,CASSLRQTSYGYTF
TRBV9,TRBJ1-5,CASSGEGRGNQPQHF
TRBV6-1,TRBJ1-2,CASTKGADYGYTF
TRBV5-1,TRBJ2-5,CASSLATRGETQYF
TRBV13,TRBJ2-1,CASSQGLAGGYEQFF
TRBV11-2,TRBJ2-6,CASSRRQGLAGANVLTF
TRBV4-1,TRBJ2-3,CASSPHTDTQYF
TRBV7-9,TRBJ2-3,CASGSSGGRDTQYF
TRBV15,TRBJ2-2,CATSRESPFSGRASGGELFF
TRBV7-2,TRBJ2-1,CASSPLAGAYNEQFF
TRBV19,TRBJ1-1,CASSIGGNTEAFF
TRBV4-1,TRBJ2-2,CASSLLDSPNPGELFF
TRBV19,TRBJ2-2,CASSTSQGSNTGELFF
TRBV29-1,TRBJ2-1,CSVEGSDGLRARSSYNEQFF
TRBV14,TRBJ2-7,CASSQVVTGHRGYEQYF
TRBV4-1,TRBJ2-1,CASSQDISGRGNGQFF
TRBV29-1,TRBJ2-2,CSVRHPRRGGGELFF
TRBV5-4,TRBJ2-1,CASSSKGDRFNEQFF
TRBV5-5,TRBJ2-2,CASSARPGLAGQNTGELFF
TRBV10-1,TRBJ2-3,CASSEGGLAGLKDTQYF
TRBV5-1,TRBJ1-2,CASSLGQGTGYTF
TRBV9,TRBJ2-1,CASSVASGGYNEQFF
TRBV9,TRBJ2-6,CASSGGTPANVLTF
TRBV5-4,TRBJ2-7,CASSLGQISYEQYF
TRBV5-4,TRBJ1-1,CASSLRNTEAFF
TRBV14,TRBJ2-7,CASSQVSSYEQYF
TRBV6-6,TRBJ1-2,CASTTGHRGPPGYTF
TRBV2,TRBJ1-6,CASSEGVGSPLHF
TRBV6-6,TRBJ2-7,CASRRAGGPGEQYF
TRBV11-1,TRBJ1-4,CASSGDSREKLFF
TRBV5-1,TRBJ2-1,CASSLFLAGEGNEQFF
TRBV7-9,TRBJ1-2,CASSLGGLTDGYTF